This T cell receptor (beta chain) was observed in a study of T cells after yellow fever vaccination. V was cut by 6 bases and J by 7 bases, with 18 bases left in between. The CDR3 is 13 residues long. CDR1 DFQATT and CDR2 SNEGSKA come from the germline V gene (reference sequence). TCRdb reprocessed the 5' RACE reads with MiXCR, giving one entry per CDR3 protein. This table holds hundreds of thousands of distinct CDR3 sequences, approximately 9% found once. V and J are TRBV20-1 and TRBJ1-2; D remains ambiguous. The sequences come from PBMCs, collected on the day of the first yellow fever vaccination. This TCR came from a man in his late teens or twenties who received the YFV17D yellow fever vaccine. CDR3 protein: CSAPDRNSLGYTF. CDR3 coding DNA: TGCAGTGCACCCGACCGGAATTCCCTTGGCTACACCTTC.